A selection of T cell receptor beta chains follows, all from one sample in a study of CD8+ T cells in alopecia areata. TCRdb's copy holds only in-frame clones and misses some; the assay was immunoSEQ multiplex PCR. The sample lists about 290,000 clones; roughly 64% were seen once. Sequencing used CD4+ T cells sorted from blood, obtained at week 24, from a patient treated with tofacitinib. The receptors here all came from a human donor with alopecia areata. Both conserved end residues are part of each CDR3. The D gene is left open where the match is weak. A clone size is listed for some rows: how often the clone was seen (once, few, many), or a class if it is expanded.

v_call	d_call	clone_size	j_call	cdr3_length	cdr3_aa	cdr3_nt
TRBV15	NA	NA	TRBJ2-1	13	CATSRDGGVSGFF	TGTGCCACCAGCAGAGATGGGGGCGTGAGCGGGTTCTTC
TRBV30	TRBD1	once	TRBJ1-2	13	CAWSVNRGYGYTF	TGTGCCTGGAGTGTGAACAGGGGATATGGCTACACCTTC
TRBV29-1	TRBD1	NA	TRBJ1-4	13	CSSYESTGRKLFF	TGCTCCAGTTACGAGTCGACAGGGCGGAAACTGTTTTTT
TRBV7-8	NA	many	TRBJ2-7	12	CASKGIAERQYF	TGTGCCAGCAAGGGGATCGCTGAGAGGCAGTACTTC
TRBV30	NA	NA	TRBJ1-6	15	CAWSVPGMGSSPLHF	TGTGCCTGGAGTGTACCAGGGATGGGGAGTTCACCCCTCCACTTT
TRBV4-2	TRBD1	NA	TRBJ2-7	14	CASSQEGGTYEQYF	TGTGCCAGCAGCCAAGAAGGGGGCACCTACGAGCAGTACTTC
TRBV11-2	NA	NA	TRBJ1-2	15	CASSSNRGRNYGYTF	TGTGCCAGCAGCTCAAACCGGGGACGGAACTATGGCTACACCTTC
TRBV5-6	NA	NA	TRBJ2-6	18	CASSLGQTKFSGANVLTF	TGTGCCAGCAGCTTGGGACAGACAAAATTCTCTGGGGCCAACGTCCTGACTTTC
TRBV29-1	NA	NA	TRBJ2-5	13	CSVRQVLQETQYF	TGCAGCGTACGACAGGTTTTACAAGAGACCCAGTACTTC
TRBV9	NA	NA	TRBJ1-2	16	CASSVGSDTRVYGYTF	TGTGCCAGCAGCGTAGGAAGTGACACGCGAGTGTATGGCTACACCTTC
TRBV27	NA	NA	TRBJ2-3	13	CASRIGGTDTQYF	TGTGCCAGCAGGATCGGAGGTACAGATACGCAGTATTTT
TRBV5-4	TRBD1	once	TRBJ2-1	15	CASSLPRGSYNEQFF	TGTGCCAGCAGCTTACCCAGGGGGTCCTACAATGAGCAGTTCTTC
TRBV2	NA	once	TRBJ2-7	13	CASSGRISYEQYF	TGTGCCAGCAGTGGGAGGATATCCTACGAGCAGTACTTC
TRBV5-6	NA	NA	TRBJ2-7	14	CASSATGTSYEQYF	TGTGCCAGCAGCGCTACAGGAACTTCCTACGAGCAGTACTTC
TRBV7-2	NA	NA	TRBJ1-1	13	CASSLEQGRGAFF	TGTGCCAGCAGCTTAGAGCAGGGCCGAGGGGCTTTCTTT
TRBV6-1	TRBD1	NA	TRBJ2-7	12	CASRHRGREQYF	TGTGCCAGCAGGCACAGGGGGCGGGAGCAGTACTTC
TRBV9	TRBD1	NA	TRBJ1-2	14	CASSAGTAVYGYTF	TGTGCCAGCAGCGCCGGGACAGCGGTTTATGGCTACACCTTC
TRBV7-2	NA	NA	TRBJ1-1	13	CASSRSWNTEAFF	TGTGCCAGCAGCCGCAGTTGGAACACTGAAGCTTTCTTT
TRBV4-3	TRBD1	few	TRBJ1-1	19	CASSQDLGDRVSGNTEAFF	TGCGCCAGCAGCCAAGATTTAGGGGACAGGGTATCGGGAAACACTGAAGCTTTCTTT